This T cell receptor beta chain was sequenced for a study of glioma-infiltrating T cells. Study-level points and caveats: Only very few CDR3 sequences appeared in both tissue and blood. Above-expected tissue-blood divergence occurred in all gliomas, most in low-grade ones.

The CDR3 spans 14 residues. Germline-derived CDR1 and CDR2 are SGHTA and FQGNSA. TCR alpha and beta CDR3 regions were amplified from RNA using iRepertoire nested multiplex PCR. Input was roughly 95-450 ng of tissue mRNA or PBMC total RNA. TCRdb passed the multiplex PCR reads through MiXCR, listing each CDR3 protein once. The sample holds 170,000 or so distinct CDR3 sequences, more than 35% seen once. Details on this clonotype: Its antigen remains unidentified. One end of the junction is discordant with germline, which a read error may explain.

The material sequenced was glioma tissue, nonneoplastic brain tissue, or PBMCs (not recorded which). The clonotype originates from a human donor with low-grade glioma or glioblastoma, undergoing nonglioma brain surgery, or in good health (not recorded which). The V call is TRBV7-2, the J call TRBJ1-2; D unclear. DNA of the CDR3: TGTGCCAGCAGCTTATTAAAAACGGATTATGGCTACATCTTC. It encodes CASSLLKTDYGYIF.